This TCR beta chain stems from a study of T cells in Graves' hyperthyroidism and ophthalmopathy. Unmatched junction bases numbered 7, after V lost 6 bases and J lost 6 bases. Per the germline V gene, CDR1 is SEHNR and CDR2 is FQNEAQ (reference sequence). The CDR3 sequence is 13 residues long. Findings and limits, study-wide: Blood held most thyroid clonotypes expanded above 0.001 frequency. Before onset, ophthalmopathy was predicted by the model a median about 6.2 months earlier.

RNA transcripts provided the source from which TCR beta CDR3 regions were amplified. First-round RT-PCR of the TCR CDR3 relied on the HTBI primer set. MiXCR was run by TCRdb on the multiplex PCR reads, yielding one entry per CDR3 protein. Of over 45,000 distinct CDR3 sequences listed, around 48% were seen once; the top ten hold roughly 32%. As concerns this clonotype: What it recognizes is unknown.

V usage is TRBV7-9 and J usage is TRBJ2-7, with 8 bases fitting TRBD1. The TCR was taken from a woman aged 45-59 years with Graves' hyperthyroidism. Sequencing was carried out using peripheral blood or thyroid tissue (not recorded which). The DNA of the CDR3 is TGTGCCAGCAGTCGAGACAGGGGCGGCGAGCAGTACTTC. It translates to CASSRDRGGEQYF. Full variable domain (remainder filled in from reference TRBV7-9 and TRBJ2-7): DTGVSQNPRHKITKRGQNVTFRCDPISEHNRLYWYRQTLGQGPEFLTYFQNEAQLEKSRLLSDRFSAERPKGSFSTLEIQRTEQGDSAMYLCASSRDRGGEQYFGPGTRLTVT.